Shown below are 15 T cell receptor beta chains from a single sample sequenced in a study of T cell responses to AZD1222 COVID-19 vaccine. Repertoires were generated with immunoSEQ multiplex PCR, while TCRdb's copy carries only in-frame clones and drops some. The sample holds 150,000 to 200,000 clones, around 86% seen once. The material was peripheral blood, obtained on day 0 of MenACWY control vaccination. The receptors derive from an adult in good health.

V is TRBV7-8 and J is TRBJ2-1; TRBD1 matches 7 bases. The CDR3 extends over 15 amino acids. Losses at the gene ends were 5 bases for V and 2 bases for J; bases not matched to a gene: 6. The germline CDR1 and CDR2 sequences are SGHVS and FQNEAQ. The CDR3 spells CASSGDREPYNEQFF. The CDR3 DNA sequence: TGTGCCAGCAGCGGTGACAGGGAACCCTACAATGAGCAGTTCTTC.

The gene calls are TRBV7-3 and TRBJ2-2; TRBD1 is a possible D gene (6 bases). The V end lost 2 bases, the J end lost 4 bases, and 14 bases lay between the germline ends. Germline-derived CDR1 and CDR2 are SGHTA and FQGTGA. The CDR3 has 16 amino acids. For the CDR3, the DNA is TGTGCCAGCAGCTTATATGGGGGCGCAGGCACCGGGGAGCTGTTTTTT. Residues: CASSLYGGAGTGELFF.

In nucleotides, the CDR3 is TGTGCCAGTACCGACCCCGGGACACAGAGGGGCAATGAGCAGTTCTTC. It encodes CASTDPGTQRGNEQFF. The V and J genes are TRBV19 and TRBJ2-1, with D tentatively TRBD1 (6 bases). The germline gives CDR1 LNHDA, CDR2 SQIVND (reference sequence). Between the trimmed V and J ends, which lost 7 bases and 6 bases, there was a span of 22 bases. CDR3 length: 16 residues.

The CDR3 is CASSPDQGAGNTIYF. CDR3 coding DNA: TGTGCCAGCAGCCCAGATCAGGGAGCTGGAAACACCATATATTTT. The chain carries TRBV28 and TRBJ1-3; weak D call: TRBD1 (5 bases). CDR1 is MDHEN, CDR2 SYDVKM, per germline. This CDR3 region has 15 residues. V lost 6 bases, J lost 2 bases, and 14 bases lay in between.

This chain connects TRBV18 to TRBJ1-1; 12 bases align to TRBD1. This CDR3 is built from 17 residues. CDR1 and CDR2 (germline): KGHSH, LQKENI. V shed 3 bases, J shed 3 bases, and the junction held 8 bases outside the gene matches. This CDR3 reads CASSPPGQGAPDTEAFF. In DNA form, the CDR3 reads TGTGCCAGCTCACCCCCGGGACAGGGGGCGCCGGACACTGAAGCTTTCTTT.

This clone was seen just once. The rearrangement uses TRBV19 and TRBJ2-3, with no clear D. This CDR3 has 17 residues. Germline V CDR1 and CDR2: LNHDA, SQIVND (reference sequence). The V end was cut by 0 bases, the J end by 5 bases, with 18 bases between. The chain's CDR3 is CASSIDPSPAQKDTQYF. In DNA form, the CDR3 reads TGTGCCAGTAGTATAGATCCTTCCCCGGCTCAAAAAGATACGCAGTATTTT.

The genes are TRBV4-1 and TRBJ1-1; D ambiguous. The germline V gene has CDR1 MGHRA and CDR2 YSYEKL. The CDR3 spans 16 residues. V shed 0 bases and J shed 0 bases, with 11 bases lying between them. CDR3 nucleotide sequence: TGCGCCAGCAGCCAAGATCTGTCTGGAGTGAACACTGAAGCTTTCTTT. Amino acids: CASSQDLSGVNTEAFF.

The chain links TRBV11-2 to TRBJ2-1; possible D gene TRBD2, 6 bases. Trimming removed 1 base from V and 3 bases from J, with 16 bases in between. This CDR3 spans 17 amino acids. Germline CDR1 SGHAT, CDR2 FQNNGV. CDR3 residues: CASSLVSAGSFYNEQFF. The CDR3 DNA follows: TGTGCCAGCAGCTTAGTGTCGGCCGGGAGTTTCTACAATGAGCAGTTCTTC. The whole variable domain, filled in from reference TRBV11-2 and TRBJ2-1, reads EAGVAQSPRYKIIEKRQSVAFWCNPISGHATLYWYQQILGQGPKLLIQFQNNGVVDDSQLPKDRFSAERLKGVDSTLKIQPAKLEDSAVYLCASSLVSAGSFYNEQFFGPGTRLTVL.

As for this clone: Other DNA sequences in the same sample also yield this CDR3. The V call is TRBV29-1, the J call TRBJ1-1; no clear D. V was cut by 6 bases and J by 4 bases, with 15 bases left in between. Germline V gene data show CDR1 as SQVTM and CDR2 as ANQGSEA. The CDR3 spans 13 residues. The CDR3 DNA sequence: TGCAGCGTGGCAACGTCGGAGGGCACTGAAGCTTTCTTT. Translation gives CSVATSEGTEAFF.

This rearrangement joins TRBV18 to TRBJ2-1, with 7 bases identical to TRBD1. CDR3 length: 14 amino acids. Germline values: CDR1 KGHSH, CDR2 LQKENI. V lost 4 bases, J lost 5 bases, and 5 bases stayed unmatched. The DNA of the CDR3 is TGTGCCAGCTCACGAAGGGACAGCAACAATGAGCAGTTCTTC. It translates to CASSRRDSNNEQFF.

This clone was found once. The chain combines TRBV28 with TRBJ2-3, with D hard to call. The V gene's germline CDR1 is MDHEN and CDR2 SYDVKM. The CDR3 covers 13 residues. The V end was cut by 4 bases, the J end by 0 bases, with 5 bases between. CDR3 bases: TGTGCCAGCAGTTCGGCTAGCACAGATACGCAGTATTTT. This gives the protein CASSSASTDTQYF.

This clone occurred once. The rearrangement uses TRBV5-4 and TRBJ2-2; TRBD2 might be the D (6 bases). This CDR3 has 11 residues. The V gene lost 4 bases and the J gene lost 8 bases, with 6 bases spanning the gap. Germline CDR1 reads SGHNT; CDR2 reads YYREEE (reference sequence). CDR3 bases: TGTGCCAGCAGCGGAGGGGGGGAGCTGTTTTTT. Translating it yields CASSGGGELFF.

The genes are TRBV27 and TRBJ1-2; D is perhaps TRBD1 (5 bases). CDR3 length equals 14 residues. CDR1 MNHEY and CDR2 SMNVEV come from the germline V gene (reference sequence). Trimming took off 5 bases at V and 6 bases at J, with 16 bases between the two ends. The CDR3 is CASSPAGAKDGYTF. The CDR3 nucleotides read TGTGCCAGCAGTCCTGCTGGGGCAAAGGATGGCTACACCTTC.

In its sample, this clone was seen once. The rearrangement uses TRBV9 and TRBJ2-2, with 10 bases that match TRBD2. The V segment lost 3 bases and the J segment 4 bases; nucleotides outside the gene matches: 6. From germline, CDR1 is SGDLS and CDR2 YYNGEE. The CDR3 length is 16 residues. CDR3: CASSAGLAVLTGELFF. CDR3 DNA: TGTGCCAGCAGCGCCGGACTAGCGGTTCTCACCGGGGAGCTGTTTTTT.

The genes are TRBV6-5 and TRBJ1-3; D gene ambiguous. The CDR3 sequence is 15 residues long. Germline V gives CDR1 MNHEY, CDR2 SVGAGI. V lost 6 bases, J lost 0 bases, and 12 bases lay in between. This CDR3 reads CASRERQISGNTIYF. In DNA form, the CDR3 reads TGTGCCAGCAGGGAGCGGCAGATCTCTGGAAACACCATATATTTT.